This is a list of T cell receptor beta chains from one sample in a study of T cells in Graves' hyperthyroidism and ophthalmopathy. MiXCR was run by TCRdb on the multiplex PCR reads, yielding one entry per CDR3 protein. This table holds 280,000 or so distinct CDR3 sequences, approximately 26% found once. The specimen was blood. All receptors derive from a man aged 35-49 years with Graves' hyperthyroidism that later progressed to Graves' ophthalmopathy. Each CDR3 is given with its conserved first and last residue. The D gene is left open where the match is weak. A clone size is listed for some rows: how often the clone was seen (once, few, many), or a class if it is expanded.

J,D,size,V,DNA,CDR3
TRBJ2-7,TRBD2,many,TRBV2,TGTGCCAGCATCGGGACTAGCGACTACGAGCAGTACTTC,CASIGTSDYEQYF
TRBJ1-5,.,many,TRBV12-3/TRBV12-4,TGTGCCAGCAGTTTAGGCGGACGGTTGCATCAGCCCCAGCATTTT,CASSLGGRLHQPQHF
TRBJ2-6,TRBD1,once,TRBV27,TGTGCCAGCGGACAGGTATCATCTGGGGCCAACGTCCTGACTTTC,CASGQVSSGANVLTF
TRBJ2-7,TRBD1,many,TRBV28,TGTGCCAGCAGTTTATGGGGACAGGGGTCCTCCTACGAGCAGTACTTC,CASSLWGQGSSYEQYF
TRBJ2-7,TRBD2,many,TRBV18,TGTGCCAGCTCACCCGGACTAGCGCCTACCTACGAGCAGTACTTC,CASSPGLAPTYEQYF
TRBJ2-5,.,.,TRBV12-3/TRBV12-4,TGTGCCAGCAGGCTACAGGCGGATATTCAAGAGACCCAGTACTTC,CASRLQADIQETQYF
TRBJ2-7,.,many,TRBV20-1,TGCAGTGCTACCGGGACCCATTCCTACGAGCAGTACTTC,CSATGTHSYEQYF
TRBJ1-2,.,few,TRBV12-3/TRBV12-4,TGTGCCAGCAGTCCTCGACAGGACCGTGGCTACACCTTC,CASSPRQDRGYTF
TRBJ2-5,.,once,TRBV28,TGTGCCAGCAGGGCTAGTTTATGGGAGACCCAGTACTTC,CASRASLWETQYF
TRBJ1-5,.,many,TRBV20-1,TGCAGTGCTAGCGGACGTTATAGCAATCAGCCCCAGCATTTT,CSASGRYSNQPQHF
TRBJ2-2,.,.,TRBV6-5,TGTGCCAGCAGTTACTCGGTGGACACCGGGGAGCTGTTTTTT,CASSYSVDTGELFF
TRBJ2-2,.,once,TRBV6-1,TGTGCCAGCACCCGCCGGACTACGCACGACGGGGAGCTGTTTTTT,CASTRRTTHDGELFF
TRBJ2-5,TRBD2,many,TRBV9,TGTGCCAGCGGGGAGGGAGGTTTTTCTCCGACCCAGTACTTC,CASGEGGFSPTQYF
TRBJ2-5,TRBD1,many,TRBV15,TGTGCCACCAGTCGGACAGGGACTCTTGGAGAGACCCAGTACTTC,CATSRTGTLGETQYF
TRBJ2-4,.,many,TRBV6-1,TGTGCCAGCTCTGGGCCCCCAGCAGTTTTGGACATTCAGTACTTC,CASSGPPAVLDIQYF
TRBJ2-5,.,.,TRBV6-2/TRBV6-3,TGTGCCAGCAAGGAATGGCCTTCGGAGACCCAGTACTTC,CASKEWPSETQYF
TRBJ2-7,TRBD2,.,TRBV13,TGTGCCAGCAGCGACCGGTGGGGCCGGATCAGCGGGAGATCCTACGAGCAGTACTTC,CASSDRWGRISGRSYEQYF
TRBJ1-1,TRBD1,.,TRBV12-3/TRBV12-4,TGTGCCAGCAGTTCCGGACAGGCGACAAACACTGAAGCTTTCTTT,CASSSGQATNTEAFF
TRBJ1-2,.,many,TRBV19,TGTGCCAGTAGTATTCTTATTTGGGGCGGCTATGGCTACACCTTC,CASSILIWGGYGYTF
TRBJ1-5,TRBD1,many,TRBV20-1,TGCAGTGCTAGGGGGACAGGGGGAAGCAATCAGCCCCAGCATTTT,CSARGTGGSNQPQHF
TRBJ1-2,.,many,TRBV20-1,TGCAGTGCTTCAGACAATTCTAACTATGGCTACACCTTC,CSASDNSNYGYTF
TRBJ1-1,.,.,TRBV5-1,TGCGCCAGCAGCGCGGGACCCCAGAACACTGAAGCTTTCTTT,CASSAGPQNTEAFF
TRBJ2-7,TRBD1,many,TRBV10-3,TGTGCCATCAGTGGGACAGGGAGTTGGTACGAGCAGTACTTC,CAISGTGSWYEQYF
TRBJ1-5,.,many,TRBV10-1,TGCGCCAGCAGTGCCGTTTGGCCCCAGCATTTT,CASSAVWPQHF
TRBJ1-1,.,many,TRBV6-1,TGTGCCAGCAACTACGGGGGGAGCCCCACTGAAGCTTTCTTT,CASNYGGSPTEAFF
TRBJ2-5,TRBD2,.,TRBV6-2/TRBV6-3,TGTGCCAGCAGTCTCGCACCGGGACTAGCGGGAGTAGGAGGAGAGACCCAGTACTTC,CASSLAPGLAGVGGETQYF
TRBJ2-7,TRBD1,many,TRBV14,TGTGCCAGCAGCCTATCGGGACAGGGTACCTACGAGCAGTACTTC,CASSLSGQGTYEQYF
TRBJ1-5,.,many,TRBV20-1,TGCAGTGCTGGAGACTTGTCAGGGGAGAGCAATCAGCCCCAGCATTTT,CSAGDLSGESNQPQHF